Below are 5 T cell receptor beta chains sequenced from a single sample in a study of blood T cell repertoires in COVID-19. Here immunoSEQ multiplex PCR was the method, and the copy in TCRdb shows in-frame clones only, minus some. Here the sample spans a few hundred thousand clones, 87% being singletons. The sample comprised peripheral blood. Receptors originate from a woman aged 45-65 years with acute or convalescent COVID-19.

The J gene is TRBJ1-5, the V gene TRBV18; D remains unclear. There are 14 residues in the CDR3. Germline CDR1 KGHSH, CDR2 LQKENI. Trimming removed 0 bases from V and 4 bases from J, with 7 bases in between. The CDR3 loop reads CASSPPLQNQPQHF. CDR3 nucleotide sequence: TGTGCCAGCTCACCACCTTTACAGAATCAGCCCCAGCATTTT.

This clone has more than one count but fewer than ten. The chain links TRBV5-1 to TRBJ2-7; tentatively, D is TRBD1 (5 bases). The CDR3 is 14 residues long. The germline V gene encodes CDR1 SGHRS and CDR2 YFSETQ. Trimming cost V 2 bases and J 2 bases, with 11 bases left between them. This CDR3 reads CASSFSQGAYEQYF. CDR3 DNA: TGCGCCAGCAGCTTTAGTCAGGGTGCCTACGAGCAGTACTTC.

This clone was seen a few times. The V call is TRBV7-8, the J call TRBJ2-1; 9 bases match TRBD2. The CDR3 loop spans 17 amino acids. After removal of 5 bases from V and 12 bases from J, the junction contained 20 bases not matched to a gene. Per the germline V gene, CDR1 is SGHVS and CDR2 is FQNEAQ. The CDR3 protein is CASSTIVGREGPRRQFF. The CDR3 nucleotides are TGTGCCAGCAGCACAATAGTCGGGCGGGAGGGCCCTCGACGGCAGTTCTTC.

The chain has TRBV9 and TRBJ2-5; 7 nucleotides match TRBD1. The ends lost 4 bases at V and 3 bases at J; junction bases unmatched: 3. The CDR3 sequence is 13 residues long. Germline V lookup: CDR1 SGDLS, CDR2 YYNGEE. The DNA of the CDR3 is TGTGCCAGCAGCCAAGGACAGGAAGAGACCCAGTACTTC. As protein: CASSQGQEETQYF.

V usage is TRBV5-4 and J usage is TRBJ2-1; 7 bases map to TRBD1. The germline CDR1 and CDR2 sequences are SGHNT and YYREEE (reference sequence). Trimming cost V 3 bases and J 7 bases; bases outside gene matches: 10. The CDR3 sequence is 15 residues long. As DNA, the CDR3 is TGTGCCAGCAGCTCAAACGTACAGGGGAGAAATGAGCAGTTCTTC. It codes for CASSSNVQGRNEQFF.